The subject of this entry is one TCR beta chain. The method was immunoSEQ multiplex PCR; TCRdb's version includes in-frame clones alone and lacks a portion of them. Of roughly 260,000 clones listed, roughly 87% are singletons. This record belongs to a study of blood T cell repertoires in COVID-19. The source material was peripheral blood. The TCR originated in a woman in her forties or fifties who had recovered from COVID-19.

CDR3 nucleotide sequence: TGTGCCAGCAGCTCCACCAGGTCGGAGCTGTTTTTT. It yields the protein CASSSTRSELFF. The gene calls are TRBV7-3 and TRBJ2-2; unclear D gene. Trimming shortened V by 4 bases and J by 10 bases, and 10 bases separated the two germline ends. This CDR3 is built from 12 residues. Germline V CDR1 and CDR2: SGHTA, FQGTGA.